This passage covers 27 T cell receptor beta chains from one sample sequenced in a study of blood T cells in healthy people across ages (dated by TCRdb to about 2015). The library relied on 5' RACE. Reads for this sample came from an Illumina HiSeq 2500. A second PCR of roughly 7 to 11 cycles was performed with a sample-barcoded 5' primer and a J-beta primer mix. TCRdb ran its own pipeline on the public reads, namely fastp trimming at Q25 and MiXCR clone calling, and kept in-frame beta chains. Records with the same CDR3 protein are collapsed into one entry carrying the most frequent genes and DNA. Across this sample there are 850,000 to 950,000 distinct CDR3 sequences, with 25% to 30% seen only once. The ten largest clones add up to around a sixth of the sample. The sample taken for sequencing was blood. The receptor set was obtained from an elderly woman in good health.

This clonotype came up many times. The CDR3 loop is CASSQLGGISNNSPLHF. CDR3 nucleotide sequence: TGCGCCAGCAGCCAATTGGGGGGGATTTCCAATAATTCACCCCTCCACTTT. The V and J genes are TRBV4-3 and TRBJ1-6, with D possibly TRBD1 on 5 matching bases. This CDR3 region has 17 residues. Trimming shortened V by 2 bases and J by 5 bases, and 16 bases separated the two germline ends. The germline V gene encodes CDR1 LGHNA and CDR2 YSLEER.

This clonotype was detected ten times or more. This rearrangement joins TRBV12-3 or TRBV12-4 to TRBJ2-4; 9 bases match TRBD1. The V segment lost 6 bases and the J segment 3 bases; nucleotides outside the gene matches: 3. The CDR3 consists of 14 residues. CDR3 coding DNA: TGTGCCAGCAGACAGACAGGGGGCAAAAACATTCAGTACTTC. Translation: CASRQTGGKNIQYF.

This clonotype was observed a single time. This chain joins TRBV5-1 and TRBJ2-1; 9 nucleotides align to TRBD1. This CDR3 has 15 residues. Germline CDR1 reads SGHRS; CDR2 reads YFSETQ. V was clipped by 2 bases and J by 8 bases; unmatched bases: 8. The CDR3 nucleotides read TGCGCCAGCAGCTTAGGGACAGGGAGTTACTATGAGCAGTTCTTC. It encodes CASSLGTGSYYEQFF.

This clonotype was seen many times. In nucleotides, the CDR3 is TGTGCCAGCAGATCCCGGGGGGGCTACCACAATGAGCAGTTCTTC. Translation: CASRSRGGYHNEQFF. V is TRBV11-2 and J is TRBJ2-1; 8 nucleotides align to TRBD2. Germline V gene lookup returns CDR1 SGHAT and CDR2 FQNNGV. The junction had 9 bases not matched to a gene; V was cut back by 6 bases and J by 5 bases. The CDR3 extends over 15 amino acids.

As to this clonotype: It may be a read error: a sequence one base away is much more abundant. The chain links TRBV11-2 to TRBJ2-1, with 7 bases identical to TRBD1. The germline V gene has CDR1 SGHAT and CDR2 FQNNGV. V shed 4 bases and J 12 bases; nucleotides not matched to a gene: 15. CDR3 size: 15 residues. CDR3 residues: CASSSRTARSGGQFF. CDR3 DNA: TGTGCCAGCAGCTCCCGGACAGCTAGATCAGGGGGGCAGTTCTTC.

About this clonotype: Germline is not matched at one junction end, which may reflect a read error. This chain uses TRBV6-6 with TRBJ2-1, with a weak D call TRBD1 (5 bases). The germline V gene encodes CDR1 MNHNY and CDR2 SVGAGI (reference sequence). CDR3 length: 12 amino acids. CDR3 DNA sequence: TGTGCCACCACCACCCCAGGGAATGAGAAGTTCTTC. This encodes CATTTPGNEKFF.

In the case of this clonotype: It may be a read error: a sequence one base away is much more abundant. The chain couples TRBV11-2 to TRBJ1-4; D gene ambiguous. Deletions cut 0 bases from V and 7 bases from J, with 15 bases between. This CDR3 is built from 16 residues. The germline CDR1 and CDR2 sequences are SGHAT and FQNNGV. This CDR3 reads CASSLETRVASEKLFF. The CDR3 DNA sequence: TGTGCCAGCAGCTTAGAGACGAGGGTCGCGAGTGAAAAACTGTTTTTT.

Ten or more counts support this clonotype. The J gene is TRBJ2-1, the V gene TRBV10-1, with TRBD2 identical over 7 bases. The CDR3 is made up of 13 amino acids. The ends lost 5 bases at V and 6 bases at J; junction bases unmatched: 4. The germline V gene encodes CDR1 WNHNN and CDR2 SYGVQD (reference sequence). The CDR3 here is CASSKGTINEQFF. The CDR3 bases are TGCGCCAGCAGTAAAGGGACTATCAATGAGCAGTTCTTC.

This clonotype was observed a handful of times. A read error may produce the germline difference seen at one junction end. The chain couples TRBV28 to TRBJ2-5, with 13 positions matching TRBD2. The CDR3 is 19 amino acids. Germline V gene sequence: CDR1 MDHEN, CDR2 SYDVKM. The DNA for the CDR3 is TGTGCCAGCAGTTTAACGGGGAGACTAGCGGGGGGTTGGAAAGAGACCCTGTACTTC. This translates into CASSLTGRLAGGWKETLYF.

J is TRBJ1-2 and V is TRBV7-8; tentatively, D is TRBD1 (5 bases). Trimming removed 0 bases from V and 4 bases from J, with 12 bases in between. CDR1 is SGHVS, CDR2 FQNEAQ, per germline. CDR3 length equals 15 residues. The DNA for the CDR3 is TGTGCCAGCAGCTTAGCCGGGAGGGGAGGCTATGGCTACACCTTC. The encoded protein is CASSLAGRGGYGYTF.

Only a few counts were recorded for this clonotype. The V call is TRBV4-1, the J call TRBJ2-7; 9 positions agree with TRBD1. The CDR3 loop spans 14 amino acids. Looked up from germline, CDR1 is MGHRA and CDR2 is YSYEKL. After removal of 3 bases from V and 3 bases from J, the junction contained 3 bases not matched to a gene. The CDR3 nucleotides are TGCGCCAGCAGCCAGGGACAGGGATACTACGAGCAGTACTTC. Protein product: CASSQGQGYYEQYF.

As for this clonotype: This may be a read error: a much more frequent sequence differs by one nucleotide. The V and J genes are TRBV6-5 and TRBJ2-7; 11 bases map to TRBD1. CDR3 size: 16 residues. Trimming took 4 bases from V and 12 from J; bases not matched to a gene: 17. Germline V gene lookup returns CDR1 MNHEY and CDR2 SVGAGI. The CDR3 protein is CASSSLGTGGRETRYF. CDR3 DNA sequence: TGTGCCAGCAGTTCCTTGGGGACAGGGGGGAGGGAGACCCGGTACTTC.

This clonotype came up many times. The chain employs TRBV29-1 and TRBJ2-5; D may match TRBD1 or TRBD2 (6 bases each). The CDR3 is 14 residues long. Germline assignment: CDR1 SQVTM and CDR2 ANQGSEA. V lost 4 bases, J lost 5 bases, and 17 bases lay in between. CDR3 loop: CSVVVGGRRETQYF. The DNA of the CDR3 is TGCAGCGTTGTCGTAGGGGGGCGGAGGGAGACCCAGTACTTC.

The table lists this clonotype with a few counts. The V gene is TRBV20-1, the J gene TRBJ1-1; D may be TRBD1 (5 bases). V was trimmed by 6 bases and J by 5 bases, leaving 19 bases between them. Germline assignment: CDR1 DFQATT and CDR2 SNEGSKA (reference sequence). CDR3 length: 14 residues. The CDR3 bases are TGCAGTGCAAAGAAAATCGGGGGGAGGACTGAAGCTTTCTTT. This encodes CSAKKIGGRTEAFF.

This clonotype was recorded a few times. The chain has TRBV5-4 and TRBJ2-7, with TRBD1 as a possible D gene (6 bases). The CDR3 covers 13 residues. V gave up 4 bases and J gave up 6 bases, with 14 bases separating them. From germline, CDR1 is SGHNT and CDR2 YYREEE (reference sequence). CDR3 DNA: TGTGCCAGCAGCCCGGACCAGGGGACCGAGCAGTACTTC. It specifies CASSPDQGTEQYF.

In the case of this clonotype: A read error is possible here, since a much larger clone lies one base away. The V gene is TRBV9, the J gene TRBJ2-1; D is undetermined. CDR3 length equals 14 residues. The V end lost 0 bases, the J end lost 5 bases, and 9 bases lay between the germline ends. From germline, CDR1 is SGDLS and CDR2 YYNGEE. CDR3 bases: TGTGCCAGCAGCGTAGCCAGCCCGGACAATGAGCAGTTCTTC. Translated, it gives CASSVASPDNEQFF.

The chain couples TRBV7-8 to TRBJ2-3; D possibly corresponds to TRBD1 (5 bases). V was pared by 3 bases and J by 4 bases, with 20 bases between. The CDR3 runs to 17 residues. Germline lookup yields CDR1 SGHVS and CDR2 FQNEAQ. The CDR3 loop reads CASSFSGESFRADTQYF. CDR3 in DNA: TGTGCCAGCAGCTTCTCAGGAGAGTCTTTCAGGGCAGATACGCAGTATTTT.

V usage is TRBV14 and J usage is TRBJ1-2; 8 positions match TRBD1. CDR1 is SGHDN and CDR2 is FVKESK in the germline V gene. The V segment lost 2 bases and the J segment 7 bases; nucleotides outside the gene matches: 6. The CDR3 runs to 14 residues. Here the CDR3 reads CASSQFQGARGYTF. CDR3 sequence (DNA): TGTGCCAGCAGCCAATTTCAGGGGGCGCGTGGCTACACCTTC.

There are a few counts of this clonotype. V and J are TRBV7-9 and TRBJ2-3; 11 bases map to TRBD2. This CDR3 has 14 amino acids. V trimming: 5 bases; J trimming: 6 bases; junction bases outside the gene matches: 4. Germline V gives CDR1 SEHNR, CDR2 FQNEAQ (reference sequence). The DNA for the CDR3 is TGTGCCAGCAGCATGGGACTAGCGGTGGATACGCAGTATTTT. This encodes CASSMGLAVDTQYF. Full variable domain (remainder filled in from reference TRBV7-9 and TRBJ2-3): DTGVSQNPRHKITKRGQNVTFRCDPISEHNRLYWYRQTLGQGPEFLTYFQNEAQLEKSRLLSDRFSAERPKGSFSTLEIQRTEQGDSAMYLCASSMGLAVDTQYFGPGTRLTVL.

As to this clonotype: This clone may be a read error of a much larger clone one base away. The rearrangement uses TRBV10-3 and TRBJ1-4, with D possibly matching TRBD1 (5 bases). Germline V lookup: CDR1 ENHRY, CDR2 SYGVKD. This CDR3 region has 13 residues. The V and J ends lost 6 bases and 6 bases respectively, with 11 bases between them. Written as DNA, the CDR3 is TGTGCCATCAGGGGACGGGGCGATGAAAAACTGTTTTTT. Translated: CAIRGRGDEKLFF.

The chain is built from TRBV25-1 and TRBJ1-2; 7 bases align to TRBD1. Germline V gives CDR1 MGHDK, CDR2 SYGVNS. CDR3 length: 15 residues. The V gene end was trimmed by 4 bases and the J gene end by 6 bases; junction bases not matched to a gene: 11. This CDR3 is CASSVTGMPLDGYTF. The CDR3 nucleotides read TGTGCCAGCAGTGTGACAGGGATGCCTCTTGATGGCTACACCTTC.

The CDR3 coding sequence is TGTGCCAGCAGCTCGGCTAGCGGGAGGGCTTATGAGCAGTTCTTC. Encoded protein: CASSSASGRAYEQFF. The genes are TRBV11-3 and TRBJ2-1, with 12 bases lining up with TRBD2. This CDR3 has 15 amino acids. Per the germline V gene, CDR1 is SGHNT and CDR2 is YENEEA. Trimming cost V 4 bases and J 8 bases; bases outside gene matches: 6.

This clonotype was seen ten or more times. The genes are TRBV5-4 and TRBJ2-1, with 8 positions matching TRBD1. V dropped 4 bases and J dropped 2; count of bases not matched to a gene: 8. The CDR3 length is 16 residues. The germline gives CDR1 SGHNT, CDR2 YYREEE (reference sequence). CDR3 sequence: CASSLPGTGPYNEQFF. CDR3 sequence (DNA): TGTGCCAGCAGCCTTCCCGGGACAGGACCCTACAATGAGCAGTTCTTC.

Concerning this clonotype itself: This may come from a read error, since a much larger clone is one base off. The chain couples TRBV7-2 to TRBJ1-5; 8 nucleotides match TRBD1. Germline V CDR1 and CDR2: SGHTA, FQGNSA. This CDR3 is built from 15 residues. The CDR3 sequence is CASSIAGQGNQPQHF. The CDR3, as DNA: TGTGCCAGCAGCATAGCGGGACAGGGCAATCAGCCCCAGCATTTT.

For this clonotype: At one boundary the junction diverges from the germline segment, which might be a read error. CDR3 amino acids: CAGSLGQGPYYGYTF. The CDR3 bases are TGTGCCGGCAGCTTAGGGCAGGGTCCTTACTATGGCTACACCTTC. The gene calls are TRBV11-2 and TRBJ1-2, with a possible D match to TRBD1 (5 bases). The CDR3 totals 15 residues. Germline CDR1 SGHAT, CDR2 FQNNGV. Complete variable domain (other parts from reference TRBV11-2 and TRBJ1-2): EAGVAQSPRYKIIEKRQSVAFWCNPISGHATLYWYQQILGQGPKLLIQFQNNGVVDDSQLPKDRFSAERLKGVDSTLKIQPAKLEDSAVYLCAGSLGQGPYYGYTFGSGTRLTVV.

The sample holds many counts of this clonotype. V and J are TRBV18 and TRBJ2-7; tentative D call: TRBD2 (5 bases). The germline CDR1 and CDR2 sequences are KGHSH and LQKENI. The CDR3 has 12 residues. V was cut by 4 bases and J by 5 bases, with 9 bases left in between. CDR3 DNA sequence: TGTGCCAGCTCACTTCAGAGGGACGAGCAGTACTTC. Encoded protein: CASSLQRDEQYF.

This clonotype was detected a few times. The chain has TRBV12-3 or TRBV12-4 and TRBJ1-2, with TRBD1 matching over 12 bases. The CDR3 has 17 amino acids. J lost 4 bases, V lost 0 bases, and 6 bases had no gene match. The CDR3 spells CASSLAGQGAVGYGYTF. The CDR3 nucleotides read TGTGCCAGCAGTTTAGCGGGACAGGGGGCAGTCGGCTATGGCTACACCTTC.